This TCR beta chain was sequenced for a study of glioma-infiltrating T cells after dendritic cell vaccination. Overall study: Autologous tumor lysate-pulsed dendritic cell vaccination was given between 2003 and 2012. At biweekly intervals, patients got three intradermal dendritic cell vaccine injections.

Documented time point: after dendritic cell vaccination, including at tumor progression/relapse. None of the glioblastoma patients had an isocitrate dehydrogenase mutation. TCRB CDR3 was amplified from 2 ug genomic DNA or less. Produced via immunoSEQ multiplex PCR; TCRdb's table is partial and in-frame only. The top ten hold more than 8.5% of the sample, which has about 50,000 clones, approximately 81% seen once. Germline V CDR1 and CDR2: LNHDA, SQIVND (reference sequence). V was cut by 10 bases and J by 0 bases, with 13 bases left in between. This CDR3 contains 14 residues. The specimen was blood, collected after dendritic cell vaccination. This TCR was recovered from a human donor with glioblastoma. The J gene is TRBJ1-3, the V gene TRBV19; tentatively, D is TRBD1 (6 bases). As DNA, the CDR3 is TGTGCCACCTCGAGGGGGACCTCTGGAAACACCATATATTTT. Protein sequence: CATSRGTSGNTIYF.